Below, 23 T cell receptor beta chains from the same sample are listed, as sequenced in a study of blood T cell repertoires in COVID-19. The assay was immunoSEQ multiplex PCR, and TCRdb's table has in-frame clones only and misses some. This table holds 300,000 to 350,000 clones, 80% to 90% found once. The sample was PBMCs or T cells enriched from blood (not recorded which). These receptors were collected from a man aged 25 to 40 who had recovered from COVID-19.

This CDR3 is CASSFGGRGTDTQYF. The CDR3 nucleotides are TGCGCCAGCAGCTTCGGCGGGAGGGGCACAGATACGCAGTATTTT. J is TRBJ2-3 and V is TRBV5-1; 9 bases agree with TRBD2. Germline V gene sequence: CDR1 SGHRS, CDR2 YFSETQ. This CDR3 is 15 amino acids long. Trimming took 2 bases from V and 1 from J; bases not matched to a gene: 2. The variable domain in full, completed from reference TRBV5-1 and TRBJ2-3, reads KAGVTQTPRYLIKTRGQQVTLSCSPISGHRSVSWYQQTPGQGLQFLFEYFSETQRNKGNFPGRFSGRQFSNSRSEMNVSTLELGDSALYLCASSFGGRGTDTQYFGPGTRLTVL.

The rearrangement links TRBV5-1 to TRBJ2-1; TRBD1 aligns across 8 bases. CDR3 length equals 15 residues. The trim removed 2 bases at V and 7 bases at J, leaving 8 bases unmatched. CDR1 and CDR2 from the germline V gene are SGHRS and YFSETQ. CDR3 loop: CASSFGQGTSNEQFF. The CDR3 DNA reads TGCGCCAGCAGCTTCGGACAGGGAACGTCAAATGAGCAGTTCTTC.

The gene calls are TRBV11-1 and TRBJ1-2; maybe TRBD1 (5 bases). Trimming removed 5 bases at V and 10 bases at J, with 14 bases between. The CDR3 spans 12 residues. Germline assignment: CDR1 SGHAT and CDR2 FQDESV (reference sequence). CDR3 amino acids: CASSQRQLDYTF. As DNA, the CDR3 is TGTGCCAGCAGCCAAAGACAGCTAGACTACACCTTC. Using reference TRBV11-1 and TRBJ1-2 for the parts outside the CDR3, the full variable domain is EAEVAQSPRYKITEKSQAVAFWCDPISGHATLYWYRQILGQGPELLVQFQDESVVDDSQLPKDRFSAERLKGVDSTLKIQPAELGDSAMYLCASSQRQLDYTFGSGTRLTVV.

The chain has TRBV9 and TRBJ1-2, with D uncertain. CDR1 is SGDLS, CDR2 YYNGEE, per germline. The CDR3 length is 14 residues. Trimming removed 1 base from V and 2 bases from J, with 9 bases in between. In nucleotides, the CDR3 is TGTGCCAGCAGCGTATTAGAGTCGAACTATGGCTACACCTTC. The encoded protein is CASSVLESNYGYTF.

CDR3 protein: CASRSGQGDTEAFF. CDR3 nucleotide sequence: TGTGCCAGCAGATCCGGACAGGGGGACACTGAAGCTTTCTTT. This chain joins TRBV2 and TRBJ1-1; 10 nucleotides match TRBD1. CDR3 length: 14 amino acids. V lost 6 bases and J lost 3; bases outside the gene matches: 4. The germline V gene has CDR1 SNHLY and CDR2 FYNNEI.

The sample holds a few counts of this clone. The chain uses TRBV27 and TRBJ1-4; D is uncertain. Trimming removed 3 bases from V and 6 bases from J, with 8 bases in between. The germline V gene has CDR1 MNHEY and CDR2 SMNVEV (reference sequence). This CDR3 region has 13 residues. CDR3: CASSFGGHEKLFF. The CDR3 nucleotides are TGTGCCAGCAGTTTCGGAGGTCATGAAAAACTGTTTTTT. Combining the CDR3 with reference TRBV27 and TRBJ1-4 gives the whole variable domain EAQVTQNPRYLITVTGKKLTVTCSQNMNHEYMSWYRQDPGLGLRQIYYSMNVEVTDKGDVPEGYKVSRKEKRNFPLILESPSPNQTSLYFCASSFGGHEKLFFGSGTQLSVL.

J is TRBJ1-2 and V is TRBV5-5, with D maybe TRBD1 (5 bases). The germline V gene has CDR1 SGHKS and CDR2 YYEKEE (reference sequence). The CDR3 is 12 amino acids. The ends were cut back, 7 bases at V and 5 bases at J, with 12 bases in the middle. The CDR3 sequence: CASRGLKYGYTF. The CDR3 DNA follows: TGTGCCAGCCGGGGACTCAAATATGGCTACACCTTC.

The chain joins TRBV27 to TRBJ1-3, with D perhaps matching TRBD1 (6 bases). Germline CDR1 is MNHEY and CDR2 is SMNVEV (reference sequence). The CDR3 extends over 15 amino acids. V was clipped by 6 bases and J by 0 bases, with 12 bases between them. The CDR3 DNA sequence: TGTGCCAGCAGATCTACAGGGAGCTCTGGAAACACCATATATTTT. Its protein product is CASRSTGSSGNTIYF.

The rearrangement uses TRBV3-1 (or the pseudogene TRBV3-2) and TRBJ2-7, with 8 bases that match TRBD1. The length of the CDR3 is 15 residues. Looked up from germline, CDR1 is LGHDT and CDR2 is YNNKEL (reference sequence). Trimming removed 3 bases from V and 0 bases from J; junction bases left unmatched: 4. CDR3: CASSQHGTGSYEQYF. The CDR3 DNA follows: TGTGCCAGCAGCCAGCACGGGACAGGCTCCTACGAGCAGTACTTC.

The rearrangement joins TRBV20-1 to TRBJ2-1, with D hard to call. Germline CDR1 DFQATT, CDR2 SNEGSKA (reference sequence). V lost 3 bases to trimming and J lost 2 bases, with 11 bases between them. The CDR3 consists of 14 residues. This CDR3 is CSASIYTTYNEQFF. As DNA, the CDR3 is TGCAGTGCTAGTATTTACACCACCTACAATGAGCAGTTCTTC.

This clone was observed a single time. The chain joins TRBV21-1 to TRBJ2-2; the table's D gene call, TRBD1, was not cross checked with the DNA. TRBV21-1 is recorded as a pseudogene. The CDR3 covers 17 residues. CDR3 region: CASPDSRRVWNTGELFF. The CDR3, as DNA: TGTGCCAGTCCCGACAGCCGCAGGGTTTGGAACACCGGGGAGCTGTTTTTT.

The chain carries TRBV6-2 or TRBV6-3 and TRBJ1-2; 7 nucleotides agree with TRBD1. Per germline, CDR1 MNHEY and CDR2 SVGEGT. This CDR3 is 18 amino acids long. Losses at the gene ends were 2 bases for V and 5 bases for J; bases not matched to a gene: 17. The CDR3 bases are TGTGCCAGCAGTTACGTCCTCGGGGGACAGTCAAATTATTATGGCTACACCTTC. Protein: CASSYVLGGQSNYYGYTF.

The chain has TRBV2 and TRBJ2-2; TRBD1 matches 7 bases. Germline CDR1 SNHLY, CDR2 FYNNEI. The CDR3 runs to 14 residues. V lost 6 bases, J lost 3 bases, and 4 bases stayed unmatched. The chain's CDR3 is CASRGDRYTGELFF. CDR3 DNA: TGTGCCAGCAGGGGGGACAGATACACCGGGGAGCTGTTTTTT.

The V call is TRBV10-3, the J call TRBJ2-1; 12 positions agree with TRBD1. This CDR3 region has 16 residues. V was clipped by 2 bases and J by 8 bases; unmatched bases: 7. The germline CDR1 and CDR2 sequences are ENHRY and SYGVKD. The CDR3 DNA reads TGTGCCATCAGTGAGGCAAAGGGACAGGGGGCTTATGAGCAGTTCTTC. Translation: CAISEAKGQGAYEQFF.

The chain employs TRBV9 and TRBJ2-6; tentative D call: TRBD2 (6 bases). V was pared by 4 bases and J by 2 bases, with 7 bases between. Germline V CDR1 and CDR2: SGDLS, YYNGEE. CDR3 size: 14 residues. CDR3 protein: CASSKRAGANVLTF. The CDR3 coding sequence is TGTGCCAGCAGCAAGCGGGCTGGGGCCAACGTCCTGACTTTC.

This clone was seen only once. This rearrangement joins TRBV11-2 to TRBJ2-3, with a tentative D call TRBD1 (5 bases). The germline V gene has CDR1 SGHAT and CDR2 FQNNGV. V lost 2 bases and J lost 9, with 15 bases in between. The CDR3 consists of 14 residues. This CDR3 reads CASSLHQGLDTQYF. The CDR3 coding sequence is TGTGCCAGCAGCTTACATCAGGGTTTGGACACGCAGTATTTT.

This clone showed up just a few times. The genes are TRBV5-1 and TRBJ1-1; 7 bases match TRBD1. The CDR3 has 14 residues. J gave up 2 bases and V 4 bases, and 5 bases lay outside the gene matches. Germline CDR1 and CDR2: SGHRS and YFSETQ. The CDR3 reads CASSPDRLNTEAFF. Written as DNA, the CDR3 is TGCGCCAGCAGCCCGGACAGGCTTAACACTGAAGCTTTCTTT.

The chain has TRBV2 and TRBJ1-2, with 8 bases identical to TRBD1. Germline trimming cut 3 bases from V and 3 bases from J; bases unmatched to any gene: 0. The CDR3 has 13 amino acids. Per germline, CDR1 SNHLY and CDR2 FYNNEI. The CDR3 region is CASSEDRDYGYTF. CDR3 DNA: TGTGCCAGCAGTGAGGACAGGGACTATGGCTACACCTTC.

The count of this clone is one. V and J are TRBV5-4 and TRBJ2-3, with D unclear. Germline CDR1 is SGHNT and CDR2 is YYREEE (reference sequence). CDR3 length: 13 residues. V lost 7 bases to trimming and J lost 0 bases, with 9 bases between them. Here the CDR3 DNA reads TGTGCCAGCGTTGCTACTAGCACAGATACGCAGTATTTT. Encoded protein: CASVATSTDTQYF.

The chain has TRBV5-4 and TRBJ1-4, with 10 positions matching TRBD1. J lost 12 bases, V lost 4 bases, and 9 bases had no gene match. The CDR3 is made up of 14 amino acids. From germline, CDR1 is SGHNT and CDR2 YYREEE (reference sequence). CDR3 protein: CASSEGTGDFELFF. For the CDR3, the DNA is TGTGCCAGCAGCGAGGGGACAGGGGATTTTGAACTGTTTTTT.

The rearrangement uses TRBV7-9 and TRBJ1-3; the D gene is possibly TRBD1 (6 bases). V dropped 5 bases and J dropped 0 bases, with 14 bases sitting between them. This CDR3 has 16 residues. Germline-derived CDR1 and CDR2 are SEHNR and FQNEAQ (reference sequence). DNA of the CDR3: TGTGCCAGCAGCGCCGGGACATTCAGCTCTGGAAACACCATATATTTT. Translation gives CASSAGTFSSGNTIYF.

V usage is TRBV4-1 and J usage is TRBJ2-1; 9 bases are shared with TRBD2. The V gene end was trimmed by 6 bases and the J gene end by 8 bases; junction bases not matched to a gene: 17. The CDR3 consists of 17 residues. CDR1 is MGHRA and CDR2 is YSYEKL in the germline V gene. CDR3: CASRSRPGGGAGDEQFF. The CDR3 coding sequence is TGCGCCAGCAGATCACGGCCGGGCGGGGGGGCAGGCGATGAGCAGTTCTTC.

This clone was observed a handful of times. This rearrangement joins TRBV6-4 to TRBJ1-2; no reliable D call. Trimming removed 6 bases at V and 6 bases at J, with 17 bases between. This CDR3 contains 14 residues. Per germline, CDR1 MRHNA and CDR2 SNTAGT. CDR3 protein: CASSPDLNVDGYTF. CDR3 bases: TGTGCCAGCAGCCCGGACTTAAACGTGGATGGCTACACCTTC.